These 9 T cell receptor beta chains share one sample of origin, sequenced in a study of post-analysis software for immune sequencing data. Study-level points and caveats: Elevated frequency relative to controls characterized several TRBV segments in patients, TRBV5-6, TRBV5-1 and TRBV20-1 among them.

Built from TCR beta cDNA, the libraries had unique molecular identifiers in them. TCRdb fed the PCR reads into MiXCR, producing one record per CDR3 protein. The sample holds hundreds of thousands of distinct CDR3 sequences, approximately 60% seen once. Antigens of these TCRs are unknown. The sample comprised blood. These receptors came from a girl between 2 and 10 years old with multiple sclerosis.

The chain couples TRBV10-1 to TRBJ2-1; D tentatively reads TRBD1 or TRBD2 (5 bases each). CDR3 size: 14 residues. From germline, CDR1 is WNHNN and CDR2 SYGVQD (reference sequence). V was cut by 3 bases and J by 7 bases, with 13 bases left in between. The CDR3 DNA is TGCGCCAGCAGTGACCCGGGTGAGGGGAATGAGCAGTTCTTC. It is translated as CASSDPGEGNEQFF.

This chain links TRBV24-1 with TRBJ1-1; D call uncertain. This CDR3 has 12 residues. Trimming left V 5 bases short and J 1 base short, with 4 bases between. Germline V CDR1 and CDR2: KGHDR, SFDVKD. CDR3 protein: CATSAGNTEAFF. The DNA for the CDR3 is TGTGCCACCAGTGCGGGGAACACTGAAGCTTTCTTT.

V is TRBV5-1 and J is TRBJ2-7; 7 bases are shared with TRBD1. The V and J ends lost 3 bases and 6 bases, in that order; junction bases with no gene match: 6. CDR3 size: 13 residues. Germline lookup yields CDR1 SGHRS and CDR2 YFSETQ. In nucleotides, the CDR3 is TGCGCCAGCAGCTCGGGACAGAATTCCGAGCAGTACTTC. Its protein product is CASSSGQNSEQYF.

The rearrangement uses TRBV24-1 and TRBJ2-7; a weak D match, TRBD2 (6 bases). The J call is doubtful: the DNA matches TRBJ2-5 better. The CDR3 extends over 13 amino acids. CDR1 and CDR2 from the germline V gene are KGHDR and SFDVKD. CDR3 nucleotide sequence: TGTGCCACCGGGCAGCGGGTTAGTCAGACCCAGTACTTC. Its translation is CATGQRVSQTQYF.

The count of this clonotype is one. The J gene is TRBJ2-5, the V gene TRBV20-1, with a possible D match to TRBD1 (6 bases). Germline V gene lookup returns CDR1 DFQATT and CDR2 SNEGSKA (reference sequence). V lost 6 bases, J lost 0 bases, and 11 bases lay in between. This CDR3 has 13 residues. This CDR3 reads CSAPEGDQETQYF. The CDR3 DNA follows: TGCAGTGCGCCCGAGGGGGACCAAGAGACCCAGTACTTC.

The chain combines TRBV29-1 with TRBJ2-1, with 7 bases aligning to TRBD1. With V trimmed by 6 bases and J by 8 bases, 22 bases remained unmatched. CDR1 is SQVTM, CDR2 ANQGSEA, per germline. The CDR3 has 17 amino acids. CDR3 nucleotides: TGCAGCGTCCGCACACCTGGGGACAGACAATTTATTGATGAGCAGTTCTTC. It encodes CSVRTPGDRQFIDEQFF.

The J gene is TRBJ1-1, the V gene TRBV7-9; no clear D gene. Trimming cost V 0 bases and J 6 bases, with 14 bases left between them. This CDR3 region has 15 residues. CDR1 is SEHNR and CDR2 is FQNEAQ in the germline V gene (reference sequence). Written as DNA, the CDR3 is TGTGCCAGCAGCTTAGCTGATAGGGTCCTGGCTGAAGCTTTCTTT. It yields the protein CASSLADRVLAEAFF.

This chain connects TRBV20-1 to TRBJ2-1; D perhaps matches TRBD2 (5 bases). This CDR3 has 12 amino acids. Trimming pared 3 bases from V and 6 bases from J, leaving 9 bases between. Germline V lookup: CDR1 DFQATT, CDR2 SNEGSKA (reference sequence). The CDR3 spells CSASGLANEQFF. In DNA form, the CDR3 reads TGCAGTGCTAGTGGACTTGCCAATGAGCAGTTCTTC.

CDR3 residues: CATSQNTEAFF. CDR3 DNA sequence: TGTGCCACTTCACAGAACACTGAAGCTTTCTTT. V gene TRBV6-5 combines with J gene TRBJ1-1; D gene uncertain. Germline values: CDR1 MNHEY, CDR2 SVGAGI. This CDR3 has 11 residues. Trimming stripped 10 bases from V and 1 base from J, with 7 bases between.